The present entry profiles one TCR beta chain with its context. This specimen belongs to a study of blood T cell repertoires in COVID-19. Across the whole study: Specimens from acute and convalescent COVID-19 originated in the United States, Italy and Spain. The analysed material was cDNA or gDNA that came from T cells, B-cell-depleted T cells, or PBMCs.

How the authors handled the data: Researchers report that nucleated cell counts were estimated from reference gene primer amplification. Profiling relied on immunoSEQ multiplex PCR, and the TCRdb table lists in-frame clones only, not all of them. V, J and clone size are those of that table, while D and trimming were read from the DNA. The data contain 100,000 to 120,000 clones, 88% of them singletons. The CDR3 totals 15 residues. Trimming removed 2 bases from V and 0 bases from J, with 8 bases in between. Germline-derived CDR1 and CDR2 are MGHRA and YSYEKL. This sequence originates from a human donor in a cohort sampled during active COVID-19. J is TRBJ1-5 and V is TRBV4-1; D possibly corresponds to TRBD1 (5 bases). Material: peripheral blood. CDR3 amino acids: CASSQYTGSNQPQHF. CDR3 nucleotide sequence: TGCGCCAGCAGCCAATATACAGGTAGCAATCAGCCCCAGCATTTT.